This is a list of T cell receptor beta chains from one sample in a study of identical twins. TCRdb recomputed calls from the 5' RACE reads with MiXCR, one row per CDR3 protein. Altogether about 530,000 distinct CDR3 sequences are present, approximately 20% being singletons, with the ten largest covering approximately 0.49%. The data also belong to a second study, concerning yellow fever vaccine responses in identical twins.

Sequenced input: CD4+ T cells sorted from blood. These receptors originate from a woman aged 18-29 years in good health. Both conserved end residues are part of each CDR3. A D gene is named only where the DNA matches it firmly. Clone size, where shown, is once, few, many, or a class for clones that have expanded.

d_call	clone_size	v_call	j_call	cdr3_nt	cdr3_aa
-	-	TRBV12-3/TRBV12-4	TRBJ2-2	TGTGCCAGCAATATAAGGGAGTCTAACGGGGAGCTGTTTTTT	CASNIRESNGELFF
-	few	TRBV7-8	TRBJ2-7	TGTGCCAGCACTACGCGACACTCCTACGAGCAGTACTTC	CASTTRHSYEQYF
-	few	TRBV5-1	TRBJ2-5	TGCGCCAGCAGCTCTACAGGGCTCCAAGAGACCCAGTACTTC	CASSSTGLQETQYF
-	few	TRBV20-1	TRBJ2-1	TGCAGTGCTAGAGATCCCTTGTTCCACTACAATGAGCAGTTCTTC	CSARDPLFHYNEQFF
TRBD2	few	TRBV3-1	TRBJ2-7	TGTGCCAGCAGCCCGAACAGCGGGAGTAAGTACGAGCAGTACTTC	CASSPNSGSKYEQYF
-	few	TRBV7-9	TRBJ1-3	TGTGCCAGCAGCTTAGCACGGGACACCATATATTTT	CASSLARDTIYF
-	-	TRBV12-3/TRBV12-4	TRBJ2-5	TGTGCCAGCAGTTTGTCCCAGGGGGGACAATACCAAGAGACCCAGTACTTC	CASSLSQGGQYQETQYF
TRBD1	-	TRBV2	TRBJ1-6	TGTGCCAGCACCCCGGGACAGGGAAATTCACCCCTCCACTTT	CASTPGQGNSPLHF
TRBD2	few	TRBV27	TRBJ2-3	TGTGCCAGCAGTTTACGGCCTAGCGGGAGTATAGATACGCAGTATTTT	CASSLRPSGSIDTQYF
TRBD2	-	TRBV19	TRBJ2-1	TGTGCCAGTAGCCGCGCGACTAGCCTTTACAATGAGCAGTTCTTC	CASSRATSLYNEQFF
-	-	TRBV19	TRBJ2-5	TGTGCCAGTAGATCACCTAATGGGCGAGAGACCCAGTACTTC	CASRSPNGRETQYF
-	few	TRBV24-1	TRBJ2-1	TGTGCCACCAGTGATTTGCGACGAGGTAATGAGCAGTTCTTC	CATSDLRRGNEQFF
TRBD1	few	TRBV27	TRBJ1-6	TGTGCCAGCAGTTTATACAGGGGGAATTCACCCCTCCACTTT	CASSLYRGNSPLHF
-	few	TRBV27	TRBJ2-3	TGTGCCAGCGGGTGGACCCAGTACACAGATACGCAGTATTTT	CASGWTQYTDTQYF
TRBD1	-	TRBV20-1	TRBJ2-1	TGCAGTGCTAGACCCCAGCAGGGGGATGAGCAGTTCTTC	CSARPQQGDEQFF
TRBD2	-	TRBV19	TRBJ2-1	TGTGCCAGTAGTGCCCTAGCGGGAGACTCGAATGAGCAGTTCTTC	CASSALAGDSNEQFF
-	few	TRBV10-3	TRBJ2-7	TGTGCCAGCCTAAAGGCCCAGGGTGAGGACGAGCAGTACTTC	CASLKAQGEDEQYF
-	few	TRBV12-3/TRBV12-4	TRBJ2-5	TGTGCCAGCAGTTCTCACAGGAACCAAGAGACCCAGTACTTC	CASSSHRNQETQYF
TRBD1	few	TRBV7-6	TRBJ2-2	TGTGCCAGCAGCTGGGCAACCCCCGGGACAGGGTTCACCGGGGAGCTGTTTTTT	CASSWATPGTGFTGELFF
-	few	TRBV2	TRBJ2-1	TGTGCCAGCCAGTTCGGGGGAGGCTACAATGAGCAGTTCTTC	CASQFGGGYNEQFF
TRBD2	few	TRBV7-9	TRBJ2-3	TGTGCCAGCAGCCCAAAAGCGGGGAGGACAGATACGCAGTATTTT	CASSPKAGRTDTQYF
-	-	TRBV15	TRBJ1-4	TGTGCCACCAGCTCTCGGACAGCGTTTAATGAAAAACTGTTTTTT	CATSSRTAFNEKLFF
TRBD2	-	TRBV11-1	TRBJ2-5	TGTGCCAGCAGCAACCCCGGGACTAGCCAAGAGACCCAGTACTTC	CASSNPGTSQETQYF
-	few	TRBV10-3	TRBJ1-5	TGTGCCATCAGTGATTCGGTAGCGGGGGGCAATCAGCCCCAGCATTTT	CAISDSVAGGNQPQHF
-	-	TRBV10-3	TRBJ1-3	TGTGCCATCAGTGGATTGAAGTCCTCTGGAAACACCATATATTTT	CAISGLKSSGNTIYF
-	few	TRBV7-2	TRBJ1-2	TGTGCCAGCAGCTTAGTTGGTCTCGGAGGCTACACCTTC	CASSLVGLGGYTF
-	many	TRBV20-1	TRBJ2-1	TGCAGTGCTAGAGATAAGGGTTGGAATGAGCAGTTCTTC	CSARDKGWNEQFF
-	-	TRBV10-3	TRBJ2-7	TGTGCCATCAGTGAGGGGACTCCCTCCTACGAGCAGTACTTC	CAISEGTPSYEQYF
-	-	TRBV19	TRBJ1-6	TGTGCCAGTAGTATGGTCAATTCACCCCTCCACTTT	CASSMVNSPLHF